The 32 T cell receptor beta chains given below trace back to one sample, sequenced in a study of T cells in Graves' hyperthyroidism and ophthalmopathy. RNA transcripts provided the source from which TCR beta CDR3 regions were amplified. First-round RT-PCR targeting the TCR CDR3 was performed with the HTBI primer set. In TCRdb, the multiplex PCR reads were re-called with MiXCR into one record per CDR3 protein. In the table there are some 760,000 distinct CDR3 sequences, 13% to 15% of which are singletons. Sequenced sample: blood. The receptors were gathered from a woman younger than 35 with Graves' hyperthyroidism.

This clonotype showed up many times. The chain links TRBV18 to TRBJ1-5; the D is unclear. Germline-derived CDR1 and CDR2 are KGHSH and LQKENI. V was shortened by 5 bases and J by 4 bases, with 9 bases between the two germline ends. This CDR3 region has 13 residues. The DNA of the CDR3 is TGTGCCAGCTCAGCAGACAAGAATCAGCCCCAGCATTTT. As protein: CASSADKNQPQHF.

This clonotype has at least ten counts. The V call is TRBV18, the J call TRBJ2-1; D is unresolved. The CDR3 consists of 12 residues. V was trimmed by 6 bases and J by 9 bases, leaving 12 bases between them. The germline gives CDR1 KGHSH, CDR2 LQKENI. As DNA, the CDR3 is TGTGCCAGCTCTAAAGGCGGCGGTGAGCAGTTCTTC. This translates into CASSKGGGEQFF.

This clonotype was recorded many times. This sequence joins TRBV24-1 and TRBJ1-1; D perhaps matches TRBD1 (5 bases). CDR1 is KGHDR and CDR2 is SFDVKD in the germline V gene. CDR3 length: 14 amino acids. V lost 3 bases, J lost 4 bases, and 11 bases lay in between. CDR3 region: CATSDSTRGTEAFF. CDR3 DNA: TGTGCCACCAGTGATAGTACGAGGGGCACTGAAGCTTTCTTT.

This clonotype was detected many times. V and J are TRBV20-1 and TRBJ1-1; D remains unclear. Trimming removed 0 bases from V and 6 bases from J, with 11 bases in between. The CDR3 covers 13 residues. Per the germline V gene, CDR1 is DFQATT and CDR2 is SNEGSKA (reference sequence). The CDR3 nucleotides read TGCAGTGCTAGAGAGAGCAGTTACCCTGAAGCTTTCTTT. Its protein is CSARESSYPEAFF.

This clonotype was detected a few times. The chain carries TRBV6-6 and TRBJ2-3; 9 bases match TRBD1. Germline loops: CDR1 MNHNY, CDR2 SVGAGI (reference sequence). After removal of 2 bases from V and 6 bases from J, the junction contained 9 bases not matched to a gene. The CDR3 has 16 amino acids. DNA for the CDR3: TGTGCCAGCAGTTACCCAGGACAGGGGTGTTTGGATACGCAGTATTTT. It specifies CASSYPGQGCLDTQYF.

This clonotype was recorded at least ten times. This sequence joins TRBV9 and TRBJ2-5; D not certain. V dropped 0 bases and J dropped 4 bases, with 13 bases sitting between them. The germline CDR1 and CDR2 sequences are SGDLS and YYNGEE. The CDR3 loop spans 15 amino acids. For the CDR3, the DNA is TGTGCCAGCAGCGTAGCTTCGTGGTCTGCAGAGACCCAGTACTTC. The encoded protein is CASSVASWSAETQYF.

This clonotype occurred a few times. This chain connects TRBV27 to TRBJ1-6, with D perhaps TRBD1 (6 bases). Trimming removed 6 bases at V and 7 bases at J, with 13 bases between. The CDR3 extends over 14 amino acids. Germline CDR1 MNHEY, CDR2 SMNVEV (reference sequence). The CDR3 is CASRLGHMNSPLHF. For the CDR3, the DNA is TGTGCCAGCAGATTGGGACATATGAATTCACCCCTCCACTTT.

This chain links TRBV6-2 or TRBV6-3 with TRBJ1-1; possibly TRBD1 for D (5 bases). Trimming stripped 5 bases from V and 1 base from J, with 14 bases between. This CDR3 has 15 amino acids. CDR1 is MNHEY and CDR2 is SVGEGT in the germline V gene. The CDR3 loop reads CASSGPGRGNTEAFF. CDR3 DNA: TGTGCCAGCAGTGGCCCGGGACGGGGGAACACTGAAGCTTTCTTT.

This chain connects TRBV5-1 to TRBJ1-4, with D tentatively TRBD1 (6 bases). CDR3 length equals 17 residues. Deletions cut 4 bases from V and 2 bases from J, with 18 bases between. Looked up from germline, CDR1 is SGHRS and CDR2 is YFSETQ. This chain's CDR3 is CASSPAGGVITNEKLFF. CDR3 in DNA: TGCGCCAGCAGCCCCGCCGGGGGCGTCATTACTAATGAAAAACTGTTTTTT.

CDR3 coding DNA: TGTGCCATCAGTCCCGCCGGGGGCAACTATGGCTACACCTTC. Protein product: CAISPAGGNYGYTF. V is TRBV10-3 and J is TRBJ1-2; D is possibly TRBD1 (6 bases). Germline CDR1 ENHRY, CDR2 SYGVKD. The CDR3 has 14 residues. With 5 bases removed from V and 2 bases from J, the gap between germline ends came to 12 bases.

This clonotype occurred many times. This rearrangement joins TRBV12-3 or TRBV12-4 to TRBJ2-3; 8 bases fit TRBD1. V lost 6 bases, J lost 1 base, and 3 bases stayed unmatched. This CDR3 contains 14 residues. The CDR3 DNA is TGTGCCAGCAGCGTGGACAGGGGCACAGATACGCAGTATTTT. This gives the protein CASSVDRGTDTQYF.

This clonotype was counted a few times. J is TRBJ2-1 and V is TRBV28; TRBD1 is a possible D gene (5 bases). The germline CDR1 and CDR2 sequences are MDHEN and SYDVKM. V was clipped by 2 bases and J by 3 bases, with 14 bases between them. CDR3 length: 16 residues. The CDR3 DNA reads TGTGCCAGCAGTTTAGAAGGGGTTCGCTACTACAATGAGCAGTTCTTC. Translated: CASSLEGVRYYNEQFF.

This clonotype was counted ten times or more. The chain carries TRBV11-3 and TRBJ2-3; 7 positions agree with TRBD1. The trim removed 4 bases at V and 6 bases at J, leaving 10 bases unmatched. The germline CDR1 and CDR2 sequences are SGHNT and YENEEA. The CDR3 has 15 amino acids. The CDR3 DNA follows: TGTGCCAGCAGCTGGGGGACAGCCGTAGGGGATACGCAGTATTTT. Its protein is CASSWGTAVGDTQYF.

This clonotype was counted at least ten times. CDR3 residues: CASSLGTSGTDTQYF. The DNA of the CDR3 is TGTGCCAGCAGCTTAGGGACTAGCGGCACAGATACGCAGTATTTT. V usage is TRBV7-3 and J usage is TRBJ2-3, with 10 nucleotides matching TRBD2. V was clipped by 2 bases and J by 1 base; unmatched bases: 0. Germline CDR1 is SGHTA and CDR2 is FQGTGA. CDR3 size: 15 residues.

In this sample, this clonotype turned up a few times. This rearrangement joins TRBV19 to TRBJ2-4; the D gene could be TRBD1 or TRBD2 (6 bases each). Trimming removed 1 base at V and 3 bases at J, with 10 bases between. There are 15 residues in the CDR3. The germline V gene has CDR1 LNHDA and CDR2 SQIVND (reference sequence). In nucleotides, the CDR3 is TGTGCCAGTAGTATAGGGGGGGCGGGCAAAAACATTCAGTACTTC. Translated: CASSIGGAGKNIQYF.

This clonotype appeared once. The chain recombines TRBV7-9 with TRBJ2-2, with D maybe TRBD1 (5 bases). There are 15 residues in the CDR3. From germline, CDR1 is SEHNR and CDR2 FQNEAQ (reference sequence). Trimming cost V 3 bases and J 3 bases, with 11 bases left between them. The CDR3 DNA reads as TGTGCCAGCAGCTTGGGGCTCAGGGACACCGGGGAGCTGTTTTTT. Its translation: CASSLGLRDTGELFF.

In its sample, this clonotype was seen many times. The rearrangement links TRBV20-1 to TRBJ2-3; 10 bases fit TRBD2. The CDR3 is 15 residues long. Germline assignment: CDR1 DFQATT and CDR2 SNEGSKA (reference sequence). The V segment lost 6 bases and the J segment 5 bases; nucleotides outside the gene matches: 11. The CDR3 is CSAPDWASGRDTQYF. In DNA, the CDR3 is TGCAGTGCCCCCGATTGGGCTAGCGGGAGAGATACGCAGTATTTT.

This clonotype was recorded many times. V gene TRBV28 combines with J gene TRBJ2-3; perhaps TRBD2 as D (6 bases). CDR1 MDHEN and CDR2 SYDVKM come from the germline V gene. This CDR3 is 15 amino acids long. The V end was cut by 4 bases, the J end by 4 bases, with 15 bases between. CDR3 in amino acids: CASSSPSVAADTQYF. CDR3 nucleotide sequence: TGTGCCAGCAGTTCCCCGTCGGTAGCGGCAGATACGCAGTATTTT.

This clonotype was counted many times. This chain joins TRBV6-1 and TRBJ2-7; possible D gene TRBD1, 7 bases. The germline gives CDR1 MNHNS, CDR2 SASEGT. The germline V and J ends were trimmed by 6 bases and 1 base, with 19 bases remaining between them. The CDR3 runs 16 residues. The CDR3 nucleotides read TGTGCCAGCAGCTCCCCTTCGACAGGGACTTCCTACGAGCAGTACTTC. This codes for CASSSPSTGTSYEQYF.

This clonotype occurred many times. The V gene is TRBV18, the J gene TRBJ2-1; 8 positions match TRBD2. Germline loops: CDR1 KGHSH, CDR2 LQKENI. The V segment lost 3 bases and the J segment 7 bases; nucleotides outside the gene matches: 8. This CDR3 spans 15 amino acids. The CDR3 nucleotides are TGTGCCAGCTCACCCAGCGGGGGTCTGGCGAATGAGCAGTTCTTC. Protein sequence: CASSPSGGLANEQFF.

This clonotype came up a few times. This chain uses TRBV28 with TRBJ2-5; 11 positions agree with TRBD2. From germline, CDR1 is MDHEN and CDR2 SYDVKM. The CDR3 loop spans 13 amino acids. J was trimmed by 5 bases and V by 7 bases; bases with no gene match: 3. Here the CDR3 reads CASIAGGRETQYF. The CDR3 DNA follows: TGTGCCAGCATAGCGGGAGGGCGGGAGACCCAGTACTTC.

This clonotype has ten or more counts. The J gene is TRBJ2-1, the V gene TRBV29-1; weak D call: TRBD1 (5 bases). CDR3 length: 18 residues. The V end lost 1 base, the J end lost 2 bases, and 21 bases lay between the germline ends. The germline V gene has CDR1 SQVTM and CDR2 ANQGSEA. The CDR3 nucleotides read TGCAGCGTTGAAGTAAAGGCAGGGAAATTCCTACCCTACAATGAGCAGTTCTTC. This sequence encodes CSVEVKAGKFLPYNEQFF.

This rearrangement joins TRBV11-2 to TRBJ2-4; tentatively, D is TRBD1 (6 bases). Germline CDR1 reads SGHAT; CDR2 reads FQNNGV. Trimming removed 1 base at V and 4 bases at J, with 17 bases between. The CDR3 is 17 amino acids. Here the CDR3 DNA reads TGTGCCAGCAGCTTAGGATGGACAGAACCAGCAAAAAACATTCAGTACTTC. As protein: CASSLGWTEPAKNIQYF.

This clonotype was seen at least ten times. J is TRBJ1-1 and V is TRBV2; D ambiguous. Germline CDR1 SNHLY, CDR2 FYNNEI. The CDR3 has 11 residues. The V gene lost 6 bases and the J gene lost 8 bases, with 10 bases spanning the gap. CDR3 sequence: CASSYTAEAFF. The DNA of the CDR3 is TGTGCCAGCAGCTATACAGCAGAAGCTTTCTTT.

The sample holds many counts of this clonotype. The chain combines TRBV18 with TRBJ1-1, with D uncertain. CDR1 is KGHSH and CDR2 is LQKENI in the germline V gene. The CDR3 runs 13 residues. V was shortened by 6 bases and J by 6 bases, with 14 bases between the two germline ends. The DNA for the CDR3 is TGTGCCAGCTCCGCTACGTTCAAATCTGAAGCTTTCTTT. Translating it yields CASSATFKSEAFF.

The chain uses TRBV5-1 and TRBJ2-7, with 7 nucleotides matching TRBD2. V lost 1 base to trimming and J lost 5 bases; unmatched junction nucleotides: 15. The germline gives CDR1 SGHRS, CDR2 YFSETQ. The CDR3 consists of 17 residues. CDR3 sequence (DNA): TGCGCCAGCAGCTTGTCCCCTCGGACTAGTCAGCCGGACGAGCAGTACTTC. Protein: CASSLSPRTSQPDEQYF.

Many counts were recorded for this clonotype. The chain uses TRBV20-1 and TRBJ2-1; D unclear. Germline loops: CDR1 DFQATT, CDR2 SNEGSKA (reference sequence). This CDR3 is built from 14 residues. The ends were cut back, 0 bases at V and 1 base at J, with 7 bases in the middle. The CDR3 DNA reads TGCAGTGCTAGAGAGGTAGGATCCTACAATGAGCAGTTCTTC. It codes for CSAREVGSYNEQFF.

The CDR3 reads CSAASSLGLAVTKRGSYEQYF. The DNA for the CDR3 is TGCAGTGCTGCGAGTAGTCTGGGACTAGCGGTCACCAAAAGGGGCTCCTACGAGCAGTACTTC. The chain employs TRBV20-1 and TRBJ2-7; the match to TRBD2 covers 11 bases. V shed 5 bases and J 0 bases; nucleotides not matched to a gene: 24. The CDR3 has 21 amino acids. Germline V gene sequence: CDR1 DFQATT, CDR2 SNEGSKA (reference sequence).

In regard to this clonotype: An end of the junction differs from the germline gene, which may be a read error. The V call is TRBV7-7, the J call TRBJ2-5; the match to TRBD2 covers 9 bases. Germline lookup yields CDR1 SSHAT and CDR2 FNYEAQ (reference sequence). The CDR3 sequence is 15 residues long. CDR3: CASSSAGGVVETQYF. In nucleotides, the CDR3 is TGTGCTAGCAGCTCGGCGGGGGGGGTAGTGGAGACCCAGTACTTC.

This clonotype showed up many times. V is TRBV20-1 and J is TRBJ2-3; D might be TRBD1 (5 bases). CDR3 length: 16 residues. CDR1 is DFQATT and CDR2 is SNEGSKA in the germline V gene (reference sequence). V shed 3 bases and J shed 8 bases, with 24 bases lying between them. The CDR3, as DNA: TGCAGTGCTAGTAGGGAAAGCTTTGAATTTCAGGGTACGCAGTATTTT. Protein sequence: CSASRESFEFQGTQYF.

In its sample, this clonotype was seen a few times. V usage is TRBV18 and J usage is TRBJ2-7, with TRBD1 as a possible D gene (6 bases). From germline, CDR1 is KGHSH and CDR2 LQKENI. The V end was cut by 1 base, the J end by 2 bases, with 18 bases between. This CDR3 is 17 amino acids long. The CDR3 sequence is CASSPRGLRLDTYEQYF. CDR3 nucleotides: TGTGCCAGCTCACCACGGGGGCTAAGGCTAGACACCTACGAGCAGTACTTC.

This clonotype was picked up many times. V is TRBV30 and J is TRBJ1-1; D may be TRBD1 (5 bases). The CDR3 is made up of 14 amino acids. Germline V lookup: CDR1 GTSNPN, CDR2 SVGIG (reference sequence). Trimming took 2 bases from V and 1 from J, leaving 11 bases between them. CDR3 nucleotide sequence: TGTGCCTGGAGTTTCGGGGGTTGGAACACTGAAGCTTTCTTT. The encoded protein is CAWSFGGWNTEAFF. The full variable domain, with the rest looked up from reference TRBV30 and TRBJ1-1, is SQTIHQWPATLVQPVGSPLSLECTVEGTSNPNLYWYRQAAGRGLQLLFYSVGIGQISSEVPQNLSASRPQDRQFILSSKKLLLSDSGFYLCAWSFGGWNTEAFFGQGTRLTVV.